Listed below are T cell receptor beta chains from one sample, sequenced in a study of cytomegalovirus exposure and HLA in healthy donors. Repertoires were generated with immunoSEQ multiplex PCR, while TCRdb's copy carries only in-frame clones and drops some. The table lists 100,000 or so clones, approximately 81% of them singletons, with roughly 14% in the top ten. The sequenced material came from PBMCs. The receptors were sampled from a male donor in good health and CMV-seropositive. CDR3s include the opening cysteine and the closing phenylalanine or tryptophan. The D gene is left open where the match is weak. Part of the rows lack a size; the others show once, few, many or a class for expanded clones.

>TRBD2|-|TRBV4-2|TRBJ2-5
CASSLGTSGQETQYF
TGTGCCAGCAGCCTCGGGACTAGCGGACAAGAGACCCAGTACTTC
>-|-|TRBV4-3|TRBJ1-4
CASSQDRGEKLFF
TGCGCCAGCAGCCAAGACCGGGGGGAAAAACTGTTTTTT
>-|-|TRBV2|TRBJ2-1
CASTPLVVSYNEQFF
TGTGCCAGCACCCCACTAGTAGTTTCCTACAATGAGCAGTTCTTC
>-|-|TRBV6-4|TRBJ2-5
CASSIIQGLGETQYF
TGTGCCAGCAGTATCATACAGGGATTGGGGGAGACCCAGTACTTC
>TRBD1|-|TRBV2|TRBJ2-7
CASTRDRVYEQYF
TGTGCCAGCACCAGGGACAGGGTCTACGAGCAGTACTTC
>-|-|TRBV12-5|TRBJ1-1
CASGLPGTEAFF
TGTGCTAGTGGTTTGCCGGGAACTGAAGCTTTCTTT
>TRBD2|-|TRBV13|TRBJ2-1
CASSSPGGLGNEQFF
TGTGCCAGCAGCTCCCCGGGAGGGCTGGGGAATGAGCAGTTCTTC
>-|-|TRBV18|TRBJ2-5
CASSPTPRGETQYF
TGTGCCAGCTCACCGACTCCAAGGGGAGAGACCCAGTACTTC
>TRBD2|-|TRBV27|TRBJ2-4
CASSLAGLAKNIQYF
TGTGCCAGCAGTCTAGCGGGACTAGCCAAAAACATTCAGTACTTC
>-|-|TRBV7-8|TRBJ2-4
CASSPIRAPQPLIQYF
TGTGCCAGCAGCCCTATCAGGGCACCCCAACCCCTGATTCAGTACTTC
>TRBD1|-|TRBV5-1|TRBJ1-3
CASSLAGQVGGNTIYF
TGCGCCAGCAGCTTGGCGGGACAGGTGGGAGGAAACACCATATATTTT
>-|few|TRBV2|TRBJ2-5
CASSEARRVETQYF
TGTGCCAGCAGTGAAGCGCGGAGGGTGGAGACCCAGTACTTC
>TRBD2|-|TRBV9|TRBJ2-3
CASSAAGGSTDTQYF
TGTGCCAGCAGCGCCGCGGGGGGTTCCACAGATACGCAGTATTTT
>TRBD1|once|TRBV13|TRBJ1-6
CASSPGGYQGEVSPLHF
TGTGCCAGCAGCCCCGGGGGTTACCAGGGGGAGGTTTCACCCCTCCACTTT